Listed here are 31 T cell receptor beta chains from one sample, sequenced in a study of shared clonotypes between healthy human individuals. The data were produced by immunoSEQ multiplex PCR, yet TCRdb's version contains in-frame clones alone and is incomplete. The sample holds over 1.5 million clones; 98% are singletons and the top ten take about 0.42%. Sample: naive CD4+ T cells sorted from blood. Subset described: CD45RA+ positively selected. These receptors originate from a man aged 25 to 45 in good health.

V gene TRBV28 combines with J gene TRBJ1-5; D ambiguous. The V gene lost 2 bases and the J gene lost 6 bases, with 38 bases spanning the gap. CDR3 size: 23 residues. Germline lookup yields CDR1 MDHEN and CDR2 SYDVKM. CDR3: CASSLSGNPEWVGSGTFSQPQHF. The CDR3 coding sequence is TGTGCCAGCAGTTTAAGCGGGAATCCGGAATGGGTCGGTTCAGGAACGTTCTCTCAGCCCCAGCATTTT.

This rearrangement joins TRBV7-8 to TRBJ2-1; 14 positions match TRBD2. Germline V gene data show CDR1 as SGHVS and CDR2 as FQNEAQ. The CDR3 loop spans 16 amino acids. V shed 5 bases, J shed 8 bases, and the junction held 8 bases outside the gene matches. In DNA, the CDR3 is TGTGCCAGCAGCCCAGGGACTAGCGGGAGCAGGGATGAGCAGTTCTTC. It translates to CASSPGTSGSRDEQFF.

The V and J genes are TRBV28 and TRBJ2-7, with TRBD2 matching 13 bases. The CDR3 is 17 amino acids. The germline gives CDR1 MDHEN, CDR2 SYDVKM. V shed 9 bases, J shed 0 bases, and the junction held 11 bases outside the gene matches. The DNA of the CDR3 is TGTGCCAGGAAAGGGACTAGCGGGAAAGGAAACTCCTACGAGCAGTACTTC. It codes for CARKGTSGKGNSYEQYF.

The genes are TRBV28 and TRBJ1-5, with no clear D. The CDR3 extends over 17 amino acids. V lost 4 bases and J 6 bases, leaving 22 bases between the germline ends. Per the germline V gene, CDR1 is MDHEN and CDR2 is SYDVKM. DNA of the CDR3: TGTGCCAGCAGTTCCCCCTTGAGGGTGGGTTGGGTTCAGCCCCAGCATTTT. The encoded protein is CASSSPLRVGWVQPQHF.

The gene calls are TRBV5-6 and TRBJ2-3; 7 positions match TRBD1. The CDR3 sequence is 16 residues long. Unmatched junction bases numbered 10, after V lost 2 bases and J lost 4 bases. The germline gives CDR1 SGHDT, CDR2 YYEEEE. CDR3 nucleotide sequence: TGTGCCAGCAGCTTTAAGACAGGGATTAGGGCAGATACGCAGTATTTT. Its translation: CASSFKTGIRADTQYF.

V and J are TRBV7-2 and TRBJ2-7; possibly TRBD1 for D (6 bases). V shed 4 bases and J shed 2 bases, with 15 bases lying between them. The germline V gene has CDR1 SGHTA and CDR2 FQGNSA. The CDR3 is made up of 15 amino acids. The CDR3 here is CASSYLGHPPYEQYF. Written as DNA, the CDR3 is TGTGCCAGCAGCTACCTGGGACACCCCCCCTACGAGCAGTACTTC.

The J gene is TRBJ2-5, the V gene TRBV7-8; 13 positions agree with TRBD2. Unmatched junction bases numbered 7, after V lost 4 bases and J lost 5 bases. Germline CDR1 SGHVS, CDR2 FQNEAQ. The CDR3 extends over 16 amino acids. The CDR3 spells CASSSRRLAGGETQYF. CDR3 DNA: TGTGCCAGCAGCTCCCGACGACTAGCGGGAGGTGAGACCCAGTACTTC.

The chain combines TRBV7-2 with TRBJ2-1, with D perhaps matching TRBD1 (6 bases). Trimming removed 5 bases at V and 5 bases at J, with 10 bases between. Germline V gene lookup returns CDR1 SGHTA and CDR2 FQGNSA. CDR3 length: 13 amino acids. The CDR3 sequence is CASSPRQDNEQFF. Written as DNA, the CDR3 is TGTGCCAGCAGCCCCCGACAGGACAATGAGCAGTTCTTC.

V usage is TRBV25-1 and J usage is TRBJ1-4; D is unresolved. The CDR3 runs to 12 residues. The V end lost 4 bases, the J end lost 1 base, and 1 base lay between the germline ends. CDR1 MGHDK and CDR2 SYGVNS come from the germline V gene. The CDR3 DNA reads TGTGCCAGCAGTGGAACTAATGAAAAACTGTTTTTT. Translating gives CASSGTNEKLFF.

This rearrangement joins TRBV29-1 to TRBJ2-3, with 9 bases aligning to TRBD1. Trimming cost V 6 bases and J 2 bases; bases outside gene matches: 6. Germline V lookup: CDR1 SQVTM, CDR2 ANQGSEA. The CDR3 is 14 amino acids. The CDR3: CSVTGTGFTDTQYF. The CDR3 nucleotides are TGCAGCGTCACCGGGACAGGGTTCACAGATACGCAGTATTTT.

This chain joins TRBV5-5 and TRBJ1-5, with a tentative D call TRBD1 (5 bases). Germline CDR1 SGHKS, CDR2 YYEKEE (reference sequence). Trimming took off 0 bases at V and 5 bases at J, with 9 bases between the two ends. This CDR3 region has 14 residues. The CDR3 region is CASSLGAGDQPQHF. The DNA for the CDR3 is TGTGCCAGCAGCTTGGGGGCGGGGGATCAGCCCCAGCATTTT. The entire variable domain, with the rest obtained from reference TRBV5-5 and TRBJ1-5, is as follows: DAGVTQSPTHLIKTRGQQVTLRCSPISGHKSVSWYQQVLGQGPQFIFQYYEKEERGRGNFPDRFSARQFPNYSSELNVNALLLGDSALYLCASSLGAGDQPQHFGDGTRLSIL.

The rearrangement uses TRBV27 and TRBJ1-2; 8 nucleotides align to TRBD1. The CDR3 is 13 amino acids. CDR1 MNHEY and CDR2 SMNVEV come from the germline V gene (reference sequence). Trimming took 6 bases from V and 3 from J; bases not matched to a gene: 3. The CDR3 coding sequence is TGTGCCAGCAGGAGGACAGGGTACTATGGCTACACCTTC. Translating gives CASRRTGYYGYTF.

The CDR3 loop reads CASSYIGGQLDKYEQYF. The CDR3 nucleotides read TGTGCCAGCAGTTATATAGGGGGACAGCTAGACAAGTACGAGCAGTACTTC. V gene TRBV6-9 combines with J gene TRBJ2-7; 7 nucleotides agree with TRBD1. The V and J ends lost 2 bases and 4 bases, in that order; junction bases with no gene match: 14. This CDR3 contains 17 residues. Germline CDR1 and CDR2: MNHGY and SVAAGI.

This clone was found once. The chain couples TRBV7-9 to TRBJ2-5; 8 positions agree with TRBD2. V was pared by 5 bases and J by 3 bases, with 5 bases of the junction left unmatched. CDR1 is SEHNR, CDR2 FQNEAQ, per germline (reference sequence). The CDR3 consists of 14 residues. CDR3 loop: CASSKLAVKETQYF. The CDR3 DNA reads as TGTGCCAGCAGCAAACTAGCGGTTAAAGAGACCCAGTACTTC.

This chain uses TRBV27 with TRBJ2-5, with 7 bases fitting TRBD2. The ends lost 5 bases at V and 5 bases at J; junction bases unmatched: 11. The CDR3 length is 15 residues. Per the germline V gene, CDR1 is MNHEY and CDR2 is SMNVEV (reference sequence). This CDR3 is CASSPLGEGLETQYF. The DNA of the CDR3 is TGTGCCAGCAGTCCCCTGGGGGAGGGCCTGGAGACCCAGTACTTC.

The chain couples TRBV11-2 to TRBJ2-6; D uncertain. Germline V lookup: CDR1 SGHAT, CDR2 FQNNGV. CDR3 length: 16 amino acids. V was cut by 4 bases and J by 4 bases, with 14 bases left in between. The CDR3 bases are TGTGCCAGCAGCTCTGTCGGTTATTCAGGGGCCAACGTCCTGACTTTC. This encodes CASSSVGYSGANVLTF.

The chain joins TRBV6-5 to TRBJ1-1, with 8 bases lining up with TRBD1. Germline CDR1 reads MNHEY; CDR2 reads SVGAGI. With V trimmed by 5 bases and J by 1 base, 0 bases remained unmatched. The CDR3 runs to 13 residues. CDR3: CASSTGGNTEAFF. The CDR3 DNA follows: TGTGCCAGCAGTACAGGGGGGAACACTGAAGCTTTCTTT.

The rearrangement links TRBV5-1 to TRBJ2-7; D unresolved. The germline V gene encodes CDR1 SGHRS and CDR2 YFSETQ. CDR3 length equals 15 residues. Trimming removed 5 bases at V and 3 bases at J, with 18 bases between. The CDR3 coding sequence is TGCGCCAGCAGTGGTCCTAGAATAGGAGACTACGAGCAGTACTTC. Translating it yields CASSGPRIGDYEQYF.

This chain links TRBV5-6 with TRBJ2-3; the D is unclear. Trimming stripped 2 bases from V and 0 bases from J, with 13 bases between. Germline-derived CDR1 and CDR2 are SGHDT and YYEEEE. This CDR3 has 16 amino acids. As DNA, the CDR3 is TGTGCCAGCAGCTTCGTATGGGCCCCTAGCACAGATACGCAGTATTTT. Encoded protein: CASSFVWAPSTDTQYF.

The chain combines TRBV9 with TRBJ2-5, with TRBD2 as a possible D gene (7 bases). The germline V gene encodes CDR1 SGDLS and CDR2 YYNGEE. Trimming pared 2 bases from V and 4 bases from J, leaving 15 bases between. The CDR3 is made up of 15 amino acids. The CDR3 loop is CASSVVGGAPETQYF. The CDR3 nucleotides read TGTGCCAGCAGCGTGGTAGGGGGGGCTCCAGAGACCCAGTACTTC.

The chain joins TRBV7-9 to TRBJ2-3; 8 bases fit TRBD1. This CDR3 has 12 residues. Germline-derived CDR1 and CDR2 are SEHNR and FQNEAQ (reference sequence). V lost 5 bases, J lost 9 bases, and 4 bases stayed unmatched. This chain's CDR3 is CASSLGQGTQYF. CDR3 DNA sequence: TGTGCCAGCAGCCTCGGACAGGGCACGCAGTATTTT.

The rearrangement joins TRBV4-1 to TRBJ2-5; 7 bases fit TRBD2. V lost 4 bases to trimming and J lost 5 bases; unmatched junction nucleotides: 7. The CDR3 runs to 14 residues. The germline V gene encodes CDR1 MGHRA and CDR2 YSYEKL. In DNA form, the CDR3 reads TGCGCCAGCAGCCCTGCGGGAGTCGGGGAGACCCAGTACTTC. Translated, it gives CASSPAGVGETQYF.

This chain links TRBV11-3 with TRBJ2-5, with 8 bases matching TRBD1. V lost 5 bases to trimming and J lost 1 base; unmatched junction nucleotides: 9. Germline V gene sequence: CDR1 SGHNT, CDR2 YENEEA. The CDR3 sequence is 16 residues long. CDR3 protein: CASSLGQGEIQETQYF. CDR3 nucleotides: TGTGCCAGCAGCCTCGGACAGGGTGAAATCCAAGAGACCCAGTACTTC. Variable domain in full (rest from reference TRBV11-3 and TRBJ2-5): EAGVVQSPRYKIIEKKQPVAFWCNPISGHNTLYWYLQNLGQGPELLIRYENEEAVDDSQLPKDRFSAERLKGVDSTLKIQPAELGDSAVYLCASSLGQGEIQETQYFGPGTRLLVL.

This clone has a single count. V and J are TRBV27 and TRBJ2-7, with TRBD2 matching 12 bases. Per germline, CDR1 MNHEY and CDR2 SMNVEV (reference sequence). The CDR3 runs to 14 residues. V trimming: 3 bases; J trimming: 4 bases; junction bases outside the gene matches: 1. CDR3 sequence (DNA): TGTGCCAGCAGTTTCCTAGCGGGAGGGTACGAGCAGTACTTC. It codes for CASSFLAGGYEQYF.

V usage is TRBV10-1 and J usage is TRBJ2-1; possible D gene TRBD1, 6 bases. Trimming pared 2 bases from V and 4 bases from J, leaving 9 bases between. Germline CDR1 WNHNN, CDR2 SYGVQD (reference sequence). This CDR3 is built from 14 residues. CDR3 sequence (DNA): TGCGCCAGCAGTGAGACCCAGGGGTACAATGAGCAGTTCTTC. Amino acids: CASSETQGYNEQFF.

This clone was recorded only once. The chain carries TRBV11-2 and TRBJ2-7, with 8 nucleotides matching TRBD2. The CDR3 is 19 residues long. Germline V gives CDR1 SGHAT, CDR2 FQNNGV. The ends lost 2 bases at V and 3 bases at J; junction bases unmatched: 18. The chain's CDR3 is CASSLSREELPHYDYEQYF. As DNA, the CDR3 is TGTGCCAGCAGCTTATCGCGGGAGGAGCTGCCTCATTATGACTACGAGCAGTACTTC.

The genes are TRBV10-3 and TRBJ2-1; D gene unclear. The CDR3 spans 17 residues. Looked up from germline, CDR1 is ENHRY and CDR2 is SYGVKD. Trimming stripped 0 bases from V and 0 bases from J, with 12 bases between. The DNA for the CDR3 is TGTGCCATCAGTGAGTCGGCACAGCCGAGCTCCTACAATGAGCAGTTCTTC. The encoded protein is CAISESAQPSSYNEQFF.

A note on this clone: The same CDR3 also results from other DNA sequences found in this sample. This sequence joins TRBV2 and TRBJ2-7; D may be TRBD1 (6 bases). Germline V gene data show CDR1 as SNHLY and CDR2 as FYNNEI. V lost 6 bases and J 4 bases, leaving 10 bases between the germline ends. The CDR3 spans 12 residues. CDR3: CASSRDTYEQYF. In DNA form, the CDR3 reads TGTGCCAGCAGCCGGGACACTTACGAGCAGTACTTC.

In nucleotides, the CDR3 is TGTGCCAGCAGTGAGGTGGGCATCCGTATAGGCTACACCTTC. This translates into CASSEVGIRIGYTF. The V call is TRBV6-1, the J call TRBJ1-2; no reliable D call. This CDR3 is 14 amino acids long. Trimming took off 3 bases at V and 8 bases at J, with 16 bases between the two ends. Germline values: CDR1 MNHNS, CDR2 SASEGT.

The gene calls are TRBV18 and TRBJ2-2; perhaps TRBD2 as D (6 bases). Trimming shortened V by 4 bases and J by 6 bases, and 27 bases separated the two germline ends. This CDR3 has 19 residues. Germline CDR1 and CDR2: KGHSH and LQKENI. In DNA form, the CDR3 reads TGTGCCAGCTCACGTACCTCCATAGGGACTCCCTTTGAGTCCGGGGAGCTGTTTTTT. Its protein product is CASSRTSIGTPFESGELFF.

This chain joins TRBV9 and TRBJ2-7, with 12 positions matching TRBD2. Unmatched junction bases numbered 10, after V lost 7 bases and J lost 5 bases. Germline values: CDR1 SGDLS, CDR2 YYNGEE. This CDR3 is built from 15 residues. The CDR3 sequence is CASSKRLAGENEQYF. CDR3 bases: TGTGCCAGCTCCAAACGACTAGCGGGAGAAAACGAGCAGTACTTC.